The T cell receptor (beta chain) under discussion was sequenced for a study of cytomegalovirus exposure and HLA in healthy donors. The study, taken as a whole, reports: High sensitivity and specificity were reportedly achieved when the classifier diagnosed cytomegalovirus status. A few CMV-associated chains were confirmed in vitro to be specific for CMV antigens.

The CDR3 totals 18 residues. CDR1 is MDHEN and CDR2 is SYDVKM in the germline V gene. Trimming at V came to 1 base and at J to 7 bases, leaving 13 bases not matched to a gene. TCRdb keeps only in-frame clones here, not all; method: immunoSEQ multiplex PCR. The sample has under 300,000 clones; 75% to 90% are singletons. A single count supports this clone. Its specificity is unknown. This chain connects TRBV28 to TRBJ2-1; TRBD2 matches at 10 bases. This clonotype was obtained from a woman in her thirties in good health and CMV-seropositive. Sequencing was carried out using PBMCs. The CDR3 nucleotides are TGTGCCAGCAGTTTATTTCTGACCGGGACTAGCGTTACGAATGAGCAGTTCTTC. This translates into CASSLFLTGTSVTNEQFF.